The rows below give T cell receptor beta chains drawn from one sample of a study of blood T cells in healthy people across ages. TCRdb processed the 5' RACE reads anew with MiXCR; each CDR3 protein has one entry. The table includes fewer than 1,000,000 distinct CDR3 sequences, around two fifths detected once. Sample: blood. The source is a man aged 55 to 70 in good health. The CDR3 runs from the conserved cysteine through the conserved F or W. Fields, in order: CDR3 length, J gene, V gene, CDR3 protein.

>13|TRBJ2-7|TRBV20-1
CSGGQRSSYEQYF
>17|TRBJ2-5|TRBV5-5
CASSLVFRGPDQETQYF
>16|TRBJ1-4|TRBV4-3
CAGSQGDGATNEKLFF
>15|TRBJ1-2|TRBV27
CASRPGQGPVYGYTF
>16|TRBJ2-5|TRBV12-3/TRBV12-4
CASSLGGGGWQETQYF
>13|TRBJ1-6|TRBV9
CASSFTSNSPLHF
>14|TRBJ2-5|TRBV7-9
CASSPLKSQETQYF
>14|TRBJ1-2|TRBV7-9
CASSLRTTIYGYTF
>16|TRBJ1-6|TRBV7-9
CASSLFAGQGSSPLHF
>14|TRBJ1-1|TRBV29-1
CSVETETGGRLAFF
>16|TRBJ1-4|TRBV5-1
CASSPLGTDTNEKLFF
>16|TRBJ2-1|TRBV20-1
CSARAQGRGIYNEQFF
>14|TRBJ2-2|TRBV6-2/TRBV6-3
CASRAGGSTGELFF
>14|TRBJ2-7|TRBV24-1
CATSDDRRNEGQYF
>14|TRBJ2-1|TRBV6-5
CASMEPSGDNEQFF
>14|TRBJ2-3|TRBV20-1
CSASPRSSTDTQYF
>17|TRBJ2-4|TRBV6-2/TRBV6-3
CASSYSNRASIQNIQYF
>13|TRBJ2-1|TRBV27
CAALDTDYNEQFF
>14|TRBJ1-1|TRBV9
CASSVRAGDTEAFF
>15|TRBJ2-7|TRBV2
CASSEYGRGNGEQYF
>14|TRBJ2-7|TRBV11-2
CASSLEPGGYEQYF
>14|TRBJ2-3|TRBV7-2
CASSLGLYQITQYF
>14|TRBJ2-3|TRBV12-3/TRBV12-4
CASSLLRDTDTQYF
>14|NA|TRBV18
CASSPGEGGETQYF
>14|TRBJ1-6|TRBV30
CAWGQGNYNSPLHF
>19|TRBJ2-6|TRBV18
CASSPIMGISMSGANVLTF
>15|TRBJ2-7|TRBV20-1
CSARVYRGDSYEQYF
>14|TRBJ2-5|TRBV6-6
CASSPSASQETQYF
>15|TRBJ2-1|TRBV5-1
CASSLDRGLTNEQFF
>18|TRBJ2-5|TRBV6-2/TRBV6-3
CASSYGGTSGGTQETQYF
>14|TRBJ2-7|TRBV3-1
CASSQDVEDYEQYF
>14|TRBJ2-7|TRBV11-2
CASSLVDSFYEQYF
>16|TRBJ2-3|TRBV12-3/TRBV12-4
CASTGIGPLSTDTQYF
>15|TRBJ2-5|TRBV20-1
CSVSPPTSLKETQYF
>12|TRBJ1-5|TRBV2
CASKIGNQPQHF
>15|TRBJ2-7|TRBV18
CASSETGGEAYEQYF
>15|TRBJ2-7|TRBV29-1
CSVEGQAGEAYEQYF
>14|TRBJ2-5|TRBV12-3/TRBV12-4
CASRNSGGGKTQYF
>11|TRBJ1-1|TRBV20-1
CSVRGPGVAFF